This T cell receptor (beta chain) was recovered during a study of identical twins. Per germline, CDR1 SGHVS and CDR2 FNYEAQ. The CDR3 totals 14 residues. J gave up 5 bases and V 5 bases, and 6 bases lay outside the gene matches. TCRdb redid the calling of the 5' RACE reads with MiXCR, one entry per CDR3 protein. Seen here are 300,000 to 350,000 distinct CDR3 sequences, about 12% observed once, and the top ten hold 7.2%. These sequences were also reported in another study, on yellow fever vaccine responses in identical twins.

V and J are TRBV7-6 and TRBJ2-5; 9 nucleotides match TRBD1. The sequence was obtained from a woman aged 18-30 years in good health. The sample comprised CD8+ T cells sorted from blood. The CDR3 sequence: CASSRDRVKETQYF. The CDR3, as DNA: TGTGCCAGCAGCCGGGACAGGGTAAAGGAGACCCAGTACTTC.